The T cell receptor (beta chain) under discussion was sequenced for a study of blood T cell repertoires in COVID-19 (dated by TCRdb to 2020 to 2021). Background for the entire study: The collaborator samples originated in the United States, Italy and Spain and spanned the acute and convalescent phases of COVID-19. The material from the prospective study consisted of cDNA or gDNA derived from T cells, B-cell-depleted T cells, or PBMCs. Subjects who had been exposed to COVID-19, were actively infected with it, or had recovered from it provided the deeply sampled blood TCRbeta repertoires that made up the dataset. The repertoires were released in a freely available public database meant as a resource for research on the immune response to SARS-CoV-2. The samples were drawn from the first 160 participants of the ongoing ImmuneRACE study and from about 1,200 subjects provided by 6 global collaborators. The sample metadata nearly always contained a de-identified subject ID, COVID-19 status, age in years and sex. HLA class I and class II types, where available, came from metadata supplied by the sample provider rather than from assay-based typing.

Broad study findings and their caveats: The amount of clinical and demographic metadata varied by source and participant and was provided uncurated.

The immunoSEQ Assay, a bias-controlled multiplex PCR, was used to amplify TCRbeta CDR3 regions from genomic DNA. Per the original workflow: The number of nucleated cells in each sample was estimated from the amplification of reference gene primers within the assay. Sequence reads were collapsed and filtered to measure the absolute abundance of every unique TCRbeta CDR3 rearrangement. Productive Simpson clonality was computed per sample as the square root of Simpson's diversity index over productive rearrangements. TCRdb mirrors the immuneACCESS table, restricted to in-frame sequences. Some clones are absent from its copies; in checked studies, under half trace to an unresolved V gene, and the reason for the others is unknown. D and trimming were read from the DNA, whereas the V and J calls and clone size are those reported in that table. Within this sample are just under 250,000 clones, with around 89% of them counted one time only. Approximately 4.2% of the sample is taken by the ten largest.

Counted from cysteine to phenylalanine, this CDR3 has 20 amino acids. The DNA shown is the 60-base CDR3, in frame from base 1. Based on the germline V gene, the CDR1 and CDR2 sequences are SGHRS and YFSETQ. V is shortened by 0 bases, J by 2 bases, and the region joining them spans 21 bases. On this clone itself: Its antigen has not been determined. Per-base quality was not reported, and no clone a single base away is much larger than it.

Enrolling through a virtual design, the prospective study's participants ranged in age from about 18 to 89 years and lived across some 22 United States geographic areas. Cohort assignment in the prospective study relied on participant-reported clinical history from a screening survey and a study questionnaire. ImmuneRACE Cohort 3 recovered participants were defined by two consecutive negative NP/OP PCR tests, healthcare professional clearance, or symptom resolution. In the prospective study, whole blood, serum and a nasopharyngeal or oropharyngeal swab were collected from each participant by mobile phlebotomists. Additional blood draws and questionnaires over an approximately two-month period could optionally be provided by prospective study participants. Blood samples from the prospective study were shipped frozen or at room temperature prior to DNA extraction.

The chain couples TRBV5-1 to TRBJ1-6; no D gene call is confident. The specimen sequenced was PBMCs or T cells enriched from blood (not recorded which). The clonotype comes from a young woman who had recovered from COVID-19. The CDR3 protein: CASSLGFGEDLSPYNSPLHF. The sequenced DNA: TGCGCCAGCAGCTTGGGATTTGGGGAGGACCTGAGCCCCTATAATTCACCCCTCCACTTT. The CDR3 plus the reference TRBV5-1 and TRBJ1-6 genes for the other parts give the full variable domain: KAGVTQTPRYLIKTRGQQVTLSCSPISGHRSVSWYQQTPGQGLQFLFEYFSETQRNKGNFPGRFSGRQFSNSRSEMNVSTLELGDSALYLCASSLGFGEDLSPYNSPLHFGNGTRLTVT.